The 10 T cell receptor beta chains listed next were all sequenced from one sample in a study of blood T cell repertoires in COVID-19. Produced via immunoSEQ multiplex PCR; TCRdb's table is partial and in-frame only. The data hold 200,000 to 300,000 clones, with 70% to 90% observed a single time. The sequenced material came from PBMCs or T cells enriched from blood (not recorded which). All receptors come from a middle-aged woman with acute COVID-19.

The rearrangement uses TRBV27 and TRBJ1-4, with D tentatively TRBD1 (5 bases). This CDR3 region has 15 residues. V dropped 3 bases and J dropped 2 bases, with 10 bases sitting between them. Germline assignment: CDR1 MNHEY and CDR2 SMNVEV (reference sequence). The CDR3 DNA reads TGTGCCAGCAGTTTTGTCAGGGATACTAATGAAAAACTGTTTTTT. Its translation is CASSFVRDTNEKLFF.

The J gene is TRBJ1-4, the V gene TRBV10-2; perhaps TRBD1 as D (5 bases). Per the germline V gene, CDR1 is WSHSY and CDR2 is SAAADI. Trimming cost V 0 bases and J 5 bases, with 25 bases left between them. The CDR3 extends over 20 amino acids. Here the CDR3 DNA reads TGCGCCAGCAGTGAGTCTGGGGTTAACTACCCCGGGGGGGAGAATGAAAAACTGTTTTTT. Its protein is CASSESGVNYPGGENEKLFF.

V usage is TRBV6-5 and J usage is TRBJ1-5, with 10 bases that match TRBD1. CDR3 length: 16 amino acids. Germline V CDR1 and CDR2: MNHEY, SVGAGI. Trimming cost V 0 bases and J 4 bases; bases outside gene matches: 3. The CDR3 loop is CASSYSWTGGNQPQHF. DNA of the CDR3: TGTGCCAGCAGTTACTCTTGGACAGGGGGTAATCAGCCCCAGCATTTT.

The V gene is TRBV30, the J gene TRBJ1-3; D call uncertain. From germline, CDR1 is GTSNPN and CDR2 SVGIG (reference sequence). V lost 2 bases, J lost 1 base, and 18 bases lay in between. The CDR3 length is 17 residues. CDR3: CAWSTTPVSGSGNTIYF. In DNA, the CDR3 is TGTGCCTGGAGTACAACCCCCGTGTCGGGTTCTGGAAACACCATATATTTT.

This chain joins TRBV3-1 (or the pseudogene TRBV3-2) and TRBJ2-1; 12 nucleotides align to TRBD2. The CDR3 spans 16 residues. CDR1 is LGHDT, CDR2 YNNKEL, per germline (reference sequence). The V gene end was trimmed by 4 bases and the J gene end by 7 bases; junction bases not matched to a gene: 8. CDR3: CASSPGASGRGNEQFF. The DNA for the CDR3 is TGTGCCAGCAGCCCCGGGGCTAGCGGGAGGGGGAATGAGCAGTTCTTC.

The CDR3 DNA is TGTGCCAGCAGTGACTCGAGATTCCGTAGCGGGATGAGGGGCCCCGACTACGAGCAGTACGTC. It yields the protein CASSDSRFRSGMRGPDYEQYV. The V call is TRBV6-4, the J call TRBJ2-7, with 8 bases fitting TRBD2. The germline gives CDR1 MRHNA, CDR2 SNTAGT. Germline trimming cut 0 bases from V and 3 bases from J; bases unmatched to any gene: 22. The CDR3 contains 21 residues.

Here the CDR3 DNA reads TGTGCCAGCAGCTCAGGGACAGCCGTACGAGAGCAGTACTTC. It yields the protein CASSSGTAVREQYF. The gene calls are TRBV7-6 and TRBJ2-7, with 7 nucleotides matching TRBD1. Germline V gene lookup returns CDR1 SGHVS and CDR2 FNYEAQ. CDR3 length equals 14 residues. Trimming at V came to 4 bases and at J to 7 bases, leaving 10 bases not matched to a gene.

V is TRBV4-1 and J is TRBJ2-1; D ambiguous. The germline gives CDR1 MGHRA, CDR2 YSYEKL. Trimming took off 0 bases at V and 0 bases at J, with 9 bases between the two ends. The CDR3 consists of 16 residues. The CDR3 here is CASSQEDGSSYNEQFF. CDR3 nucleotide sequence: TGCGCCAGCAGCCAAGAAGATGGCAGCTCCTACAATGAGCAGTTCTTC.

The V call is TRBV5-1, the J call TRBJ1-1; possible D gene TRBD1, 5 bases. V lost 7 bases and J 2 bases, leaving 12 bases between the germline ends. The CDR3 sequence is 13 residues long. From germline, CDR1 is SGHRS and CDR2 YFSETQ. The CDR3 reads CASAAGVNTEAFF. Here the CDR3 DNA reads TGCGCCAGCGCCGCGGGGGTTAACACTGAAGCTTTCTTT. The full variable domain, in which reference TRBV5-1 and TRBJ1-1 provide the parts outside the CDR3, is KAGVTQTPRYLIKTRGQQVTLSCSPISGHRSVSWYQQTPGQGLQFLFEYFSETQRNKGNFPGRFSGRQFSNSRSEMNVSTLELGDSALYLCASAAGVNTEAFFGQGTRLTVV.

V is TRBV28 and J is TRBJ2-3, with TRBD1 as a possible D gene (5 bases). Germline CDR1 MDHEN, CDR2 SYDVKM. The CDR3 covers 14 residues. Between the trimmed V and J ends, which lost 5 bases and 5 bases, there was a span of 14 bases. CDR3 bases: TGTGCCAGCAGTAGGGGCAGGGTAGAAGATACGCAGTATTTT. Its protein product is CASSRGRVEDTQYF. The entire variable domain, with the rest obtained from reference TRBV28 and TRBJ2-3, is as follows: DVKVTQSSRYLVKRTGEKVFLECVQDMDHENMFWYRQDPGLGLRLIYFSYDVKMKEKGDIPEGYSVSREKKERFSLILESASTNQTSMYLCASSRGRVEDTQYFGPGTRLTVL.